The clone carrying this TCR beta chain was recorded a few times. No antigen is known for it. The CDR3 spans 14 residues. Trimming took 1 base from V and 2 from J, leaving 8 bases between them. Germline CDR1 and CDR2: SEHNR and FQNEAQ (reference sequence). This record comes from a study of T cells in Graves' hyperthyroidism and ophthalmopathy. Study conclusions and caveats: The model foresaw ophthalmopathy a median about 6.5 months prior to onset.

What was amplified from RNA transcripts were TCR beta CDR3 regions. First-round RT-PCR targeting the TCR CDR3 was performed with the HTBI primer set. TCRdb reprocessed the multiplex PCR reads via MiXCR and lists one record per CDR3 protein. The sample lists around 340,000 distinct CDR3 sequences, about 21% seen once, with 50% in the top ten. Among the patients, aged 18 to 65, hyperthyroidism was newly diagnosed and had lasted under 2 months. The specimen sequenced was blood. This clonotype originated in a woman aged 45 to 65 with Graves' hyperthyroidism. The chain recombines TRBV7-9 with TRBJ1-1; D uncertain. The CDR3 DNA reads as TGTGCCAGCAGCTTAGGGTCGGCCAACACTGAAGCTTTCTTT. This sequence encodes CASSLGSANTEAFF.